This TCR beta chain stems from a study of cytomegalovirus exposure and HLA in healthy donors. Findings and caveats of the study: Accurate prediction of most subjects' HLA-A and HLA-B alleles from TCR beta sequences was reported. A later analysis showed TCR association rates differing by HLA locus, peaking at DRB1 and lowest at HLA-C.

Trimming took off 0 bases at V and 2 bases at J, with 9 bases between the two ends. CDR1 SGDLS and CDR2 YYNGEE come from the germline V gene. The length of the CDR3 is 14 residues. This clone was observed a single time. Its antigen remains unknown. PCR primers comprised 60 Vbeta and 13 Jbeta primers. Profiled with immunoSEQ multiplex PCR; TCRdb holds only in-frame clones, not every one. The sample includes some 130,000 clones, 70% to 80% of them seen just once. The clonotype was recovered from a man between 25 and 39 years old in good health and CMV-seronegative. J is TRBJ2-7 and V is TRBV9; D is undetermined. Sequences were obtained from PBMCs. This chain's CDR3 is CASSVGVETYEQYF. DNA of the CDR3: TGTGCCAGCAGCGTAGGTGTAGAAACCTACGAGCAGTACTTC.